The sequence of this T cell receptor (beta chain) was determined in a study of blood T cell repertoires in COVID-19 (dated by TCRdb to the early 2020s). For context, the study as a whole: Collaborator samples came from the United States, Italy and Spain and covered acute and convalescent phases of COVID-19. Where available, HLA class I and class II types were taken from metadata supplied by the sample provider and were not determined by assay-based typing. Samples were obtained from the ongoing ImmuneRACE study (first 160 participants) and from approximately 1,200 subjects provided by 6 global collaborators. The repertoires were released in a freely available public database meant as a resource for research on the immune response to SARS-CoV-2. Subjects who had been exposed to COVID-19, were actively infected with it, or had recovered from it provided the deeply sampled blood TCRbeta repertoires that made up the dataset. A de-identified subject ID, COVID-19 status, age in years and sex were almost always included in the sample metadata. The material from the prospective study consisted of cDNA or gDNA derived from T cells, B-cell-depleted T cells, or PBMCs. General findings and caveats noted by the study authors: How much clinical and demographic metadata was included differed by source and by participant, and the metadata was provided uncurated.

In the prospective study, participants were 18 to 89 years old, resided in about two dozen geographic areas of the United States, and were enrolled through a virtual design. In the prospective study, cohorts were assigned on the basis of participant-reported clinical history obtained from a screening survey and a study questionnaire. Exposed participants had been in contact with someone with a PCR-confirmed or clinician-diagnosed COVID-19 case within 2 weeks of study entry. Mobile phlebotomists in the prospective study collected whole blood, serum and a nasopharyngeal or oropharyngeal swab from every participant. Prospective study participants could optionally give additional blood draws and questionnaires over an approximately two-month period. Prospective study blood samples were shipped either frozen or at room temperature before DNA extraction. Comments on this clone: Its antigen specificity is not known. The sample holds no much larger clone one base away, and base qualities are not on file.

TCRbeta CDR3 regions were amplified from genomic DNA by means of the immunoSEQ Assay, a bias-controlled multiplex PCR. Per the original workflow: Nucleated cell counts per sample were estimated from amplification of reference gene primers within the assay. To quantify the absolute abundance of each unique TCRbeta CDR3 rearrangement, sequence reads were collapsed and filtered. For each sample, productive Simpson clonality was calculated as the square root of Simpson's diversity index over productive rearrangements. Here the immuneACCESS table is served through TCRdb, limited to in-frame sequences with V and J called. Missing clones are a known gap in these copies; in checked studies unresolved V genes cover under half, and the rest lacks a known reason. V and J calls and clone size follow that table, whereas D and trimming were derived from the DNA. The sample includes about 320,000 clones, with about 85% observed a single time. Of the sample, 1.5% to 2% is held by the ten largest clones.

Sequenced input: PBMCs or T cells enriched from blood (not recorded which). This receptor was identified in a woman aged 25 to 39 who had been exposed to COVID-19.

Here is the DNA: TGCGCCAGCAGTGAGTTGGCGGGCGAGCAGTACTTC. This is translated as CASSELAGEQYF. The chain is assembled from TRBV10-1 and TRBJ2-7; possibly the D gene is TRBD2, per 5 matching bases. The CDR3 covers 12 residues, taking in both the cysteine and the phenylalanine. Of the read, only the CDR3 DNA is kept; its 36 bases are in frame from base 1. At the junction V is shortened by 1 base and J by 6 bases, with 7 bases in between. From the germline V gene (reference sequence), CDR1 is WNHNN and CDR2 is SYGVQD.